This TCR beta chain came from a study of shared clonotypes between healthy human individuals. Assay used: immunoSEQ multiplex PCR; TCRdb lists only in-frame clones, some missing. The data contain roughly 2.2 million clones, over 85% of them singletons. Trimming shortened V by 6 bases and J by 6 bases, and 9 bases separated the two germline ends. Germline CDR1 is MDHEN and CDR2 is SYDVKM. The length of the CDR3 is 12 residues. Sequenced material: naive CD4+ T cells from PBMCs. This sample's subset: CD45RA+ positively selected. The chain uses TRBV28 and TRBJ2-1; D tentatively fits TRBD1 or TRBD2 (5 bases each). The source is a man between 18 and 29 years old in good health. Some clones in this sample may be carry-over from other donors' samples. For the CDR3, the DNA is TGTGCCAGCAGGGGGGTGGGCAATGAGCAGTTCTTC. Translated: CASRGVGNEQFF.